A selection of T cell receptor beta chains follows, all from one sample in a study of blood T cell repertoires in COVID-19. The assay was immunoSEQ multiplex PCR, and TCRdb's table has in-frame clones only and misses some. The sample lists around 230,000 clones, roughly 80% occurring once. The sample taken for sequencing was peripheral blood. Every receptor here comes from a woman older than 75 with acute or convalescent COVID-19. Each CDR3 is given with its conserved first and last residue. D genes are given only for firm matches. Rows may omit the clone size; those that give it use once, few, many or a size class.

CDR3 protein: CASSASVSKGAGELFF
CDR3 DNA: TGTGCCAGCTCAGCCAGCGTCTCAAAAGGGGCCGGGGAGCTGTTTTTT
clone size: -
D gene: -
J gene: TRBJ2-2
V gene: TRBV18

CDR3 protein: CASSAPGRVRAYEQYF
CDR3 DNA: TGTGCCAGCAGTGCCCCCGGGAGAGTCAGGGCCTACGAGCAGTACTTC
clone size: -
D gene: -
J gene: TRBJ2-7
V gene: TRBV6-4

CDR3 protein: CASSLSGGSNYEQYF
CDR3 DNA: TGTGCCAGCAGCCTCTCTGGGGGGTCGAACTACGAGCAGTACTTC
clone size: -
D gene: -
J gene: TRBJ2-7
V gene: TRBV3-1/TRBV3-2

CDR3 protein: CASSLEVSAGPITF
CDR3 DNA: TGTGCCAGCAGCTTAGAGGTGTCGGCAGGTCCTATTACCTTC
clone size: -
D gene: -
J gene: TRBJ1-2
V gene: TRBV7-9

CDR3 protein: CASSFDRPGANVLTF
CDR3 DNA: TGTGCCAGCAGCTTCGACAGACCTGGGGCCAACGTCCTGACTTTC
clone size: -
D gene: -
J gene: TRBJ2-6
V gene: TRBV5-6

CDR3 protein: CASSLSGQGESYEQYF
CDR3 DNA: TGTGCCAGCAGCTTATCGGGGCAGGGGGAATCCTACGAGCAGTACTTC
clone size: -
D gene: TRBD1
J gene: TRBJ2-7
V gene: TRBV7-9

CDR3 protein: CASSLDGRGRDTQYF
CDR3 DNA: TGCGCCAGCAGCTTGGATGGCAGGGGGAGAGATACGCAGTATTTT
clone size: few
D gene: TRBD1
J gene: TRBJ2-3
V gene: TRBV5-1

CDR3 protein: CASSVPTSGAIPDTQYF
CDR3 DNA: TGCGCCAGCAGCGTCCCGACTAGCGGGGCAATCCCAGATACGCAGTATTTT
clone size: -
D gene: TRBD2
J gene: TRBJ2-3
V gene: TRBV5-1

CDR3 protein: CASSQGGAEETQYF
CDR3 DNA: TGCGCCAGCAGCCAGGGGGGGGCGGAGGAGACCCAGTACTTC
clone size: once
D gene: -
J gene: TRBJ2-5
V gene: TRBV4-1

CDR3 protein: CASSPPAVGALGELFF
CDR3 DNA: TGTGCCAGCTCACCTCCAGCGGTGGGGGCGCTCGGGGAGCTGTTTTTT
clone size: -
D gene: -
J gene: TRBJ2-2
V gene: TRBV18

CDR3 protein: CASSLRTGGPYEQYF
CDR3 DNA: TGCGCCAGCAGCCTGAGGACAGGGGGACCCTACGAGCAGTACTTC
clone size: -
D gene: TRBD1
J gene: TRBJ2-7
V gene: TRBV4-1

CDR3 protein: CASSYDDSVNTEAFF
CDR3 DNA: TGCGCCAGCAGCTATGATGACAGTGTGAACACTGAAGCTTTCTTT
clone size: -
D gene: -
J gene: TRBJ1-1
V gene: TRBV5-1

CDR3 protein: CASRDLLQGWASPLHF
CDR3 DNA: TGTGCCAGCAGGGACCTCTTACAGGGTTGGGCCTCACCCCTCCACTTT
clone size: -
D gene: -
J gene: TRBJ1-6
V gene: TRBV2

CDR3 protein: CASSQAGGASYNEQFF
CDR3 DNA: TGTGCCAGCAGCCAAGCCGGCGGGGCCTCCTACAATGAGCAGTTCTTC
clone size: -
D gene: -
J gene: TRBJ2-1
V gene: TRBV3-1/TRBV3-2

CDR3 protein: CASSPRQGNEKLFF
CDR3 DNA: TGCGCCAGCAGCCCCAGACAGGGTAATGAAAAACTGTTTTTT
clone size: -
D gene: TRBD1
J gene: TRBJ1-4
V gene: TRBV5-1

CDR3 protein: CASSPQAGTNEKLFF
CDR3 DNA: TGTGCCAGCTCACCACAAGCGGGCACTAATGAAAAACTGTTTTTT
clone size: -
D gene: -
J gene: TRBJ1-4
V gene: TRBV18

CDR3 protein: CASSLGGGGPYSPLHF
CDR3 DNA: TGTGCCAGCAGCTTAGGGGGCGGCGGTCCCTATTCACCCCTCCACTTT
clone size: -
D gene: -
J gene: TRBJ1-6
V gene: TRBV7-2

CDR3 protein: CAISSIAGPTDTQYF
CDR3 DNA: TGTGCCATCAGCTCTATAGCGGGGCCCACAGATACGCAGTATTTT
clone size: -
D gene: TRBD2
J gene: TRBJ2-3
V gene: TRBV10-3

CDR3 protein: CASSISGGWGTDTQYF
CDR3 DNA: TGTGCCAGTAGTATCAGCGGGGGGTGGGGCACAGATACGCAGTATTTT
clone size: -
D gene: TRBD2
J gene: TRBJ2-3
V gene: TRBV19

CDR3 protein: CASSLTGGREPQHF
CDR3 DNA: TGTGCCAGCAGTTTGACAGGGGGCCGCGAGCCCCAGCATTTT
clone size: -
D gene: TRBD1
J gene: TRBJ1-5
V gene: TRBV6-6

CDR3 protein: CASSIGRADTQYF
CDR3 DNA: TGTGCCAGTAGTATCGGGAGGGCAGATACGCAGTATTTT
clone size: -
D gene: TRBD2
J gene: TRBJ2-3
V gene: TRBV19

CDR3 protein: CASSPREGAYEQYF
CDR3 DNA: TGTGCCAGCAGTCCGCGGGAGGGGGCCTACGAGCAGTACTTC
clone size: -
D gene: TRBD2
J gene: TRBJ2-7
V gene: TRBV2

CDR3 protein: CAWSIRQGSGNQPQHF
CDR3 DNA: TGTGCCTGGAGTATAAGGCAGGGATCGGGCAATCAGCCCCAGCATTTT
clone size: -
D gene: -
J gene: TRBJ1-5
V gene: TRBV30

CDR3 protein: CASSYRVAGANVLTF
CDR3 DNA: TGTGCCAGCAGCTACAGGGTAGCTGGGGCCAACGTCCTGACTTTC
clone size: -
D gene: -
J gene: TRBJ2-6
V gene: TRBV7-2

CDR3 protein: CASSQDGTVPNEKLFF
CDR3 DNA: TGTGCCAGCAGCCAAGATGGGACAGTCCCGAATGAAAAACTGTTTTTT
clone size: -
D gene: TRBD1
J gene: TRBJ1-4
V gene: TRBV14

CDR3 protein: CASSLVPTGLGSGNTIYF
CDR3 DNA: TGCGCCAGCAGCTTGGTCCCTACAGGGCTCGGTTCTGGAAACACCATATATTTT
clone size: -
D gene: -
J gene: TRBJ1-3
V gene: TRBV5-1

CDR3 protein: CASSLIGTGNYTF
CDR3 DNA: TGTGCCAGCAGCTTAATCGGGACAGGGAACTACACCTTC
clone size: -
D gene: TRBD1
J gene: TRBJ1-2
V gene: TRBV5-4

CDR3 protein: CASSVVEGNTEAFF
CDR3 DNA: TGTGCCAGCAGCGTAGTAGAGGGGAACACTGAAGCTTTCTTT
clone size: few
D gene: -
J gene: TRBJ1-1
V gene: TRBV9

CDR3 protein: CASSVEGQGNTEAFF
CDR3 DNA: TGTGCCAGCAGCGTAGAGGGCCAGGGAAACACTGAAGCTTTCTTT
clone size: -
D gene: -
J gene: TRBJ1-1
V gene: TRBV9

CDR3 protein: CAWSVPRRGLREQYF
CDR3 DNA: TGTGCCTGGAGTGTACCCCGCAGGGGGCTACGCGAGCAGTACTTC
clone size: -
D gene: TRBD1
J gene: TRBJ2-7
V gene: TRBV30

CDR3 protein: CASSLPRLGTDTQYF
CDR3 DNA: TGTGCCAGCAGTTTACCCCGACTAGGGACAGATACGCAGTATTTT
clone size: -
D gene: -
J gene: TRBJ2-3
V gene: TRBV28

CDR3 protein: CASSLQTGGARNEQFF
CDR3 DNA: TGTGCCAGCTCCTTACAGACAGGGGGCGCGAGGAATGAGCAGTTCTTC
clone size: -
D gene: TRBD1
J gene: TRBJ2-1
V gene: TRBV18

CDR3 protein: CASSWTSGGVEQFF
CDR3 DNA: TGTGCCAGCAGCTGGACTAGCGGGGGAGTTGAGCAGTTCTTC
clone size: few
D gene: TRBD2
J gene: TRBJ2-1
V gene: TRBV7-2

CDR3 protein: CASRVAGEGGAQYF
CDR3 DNA: TGTGCCAGCAGAGTAGCGGGGGAGGGGGGTGCGCAGTATTTT
clone size: -
D gene: TRBD2
J gene: TRBJ2-3
V gene: TRBV6-5

CDR3 protein: CASSPGGLSYNEQFF
CDR3 DNA: TGTGCCAGCAGCCCGGGGGGGCTATCCTACAATGAGCAGTTCTTC
clone size: -
D gene: TRBD2
J gene: TRBJ2-1
V gene: TRBV9

CDR3 protein: CASSYPLAGGANEQFF
CDR3 DNA: TGTGCCAGCAGTTACCCACTAGCCGGAGGGGCCAATGAGCAGTTCTTC
clone size: -
D gene: -
J gene: TRBJ2-1
V gene: TRBV6-5

CDR3 protein: CASGQGEPLHF
CDR3 DNA: TGTGCCAGCGGACAGGGCGAACCCCTCCACTTT
clone size: -
D gene: TRBD1
J gene: TRBJ1-6
V gene: TRBV7-9

CDR3 protein: CASSAPGQGSEQYF
CDR3 DNA: TGTGCCAGTAGCGCACCGGGACAGGGCTCCGAGCAGTACTTC
clone size: -
D gene: TRBD1
J gene: TRBJ2-7
V gene: TRBV19

CDR3 protein: CASRLGQGGYEQYF
CDR3 DNA: TGTGCCAGCCGCCTCGGACAGGGTGGTTACGAGCAGTACTTC
clone size: once
D gene: TRBD1
J gene: TRBJ2-7
V gene: TRBV6-5

CDR3 protein: CASSQDIPQGRETQYF
CDR3 DNA: TGTGCCAGCAGCCAAGATATTCCGCAGGGTCGAGAGACCCAGTACTTC
clone size: -
D gene: -
J gene: TRBJ2-5
V gene: TRBV3-1/TRBV3-2

CDR3 protein: CASGSLTRANTNYGYTF
CDR3 DNA: TGTGCCAGCGGTTCTCTCACCAGGGCCAATACTAACTATGGCTACACCTTC
clone size: -
D gene: -
J gene: TRBJ1-2
V gene: TRBV27

CDR3 protein: CASSEARQGVKGYTF
CDR3 DNA: TGTGCCAGCAGTGAAGCAAGGCAGGGGGTTAAGGGCTACACCTTC
clone size: -
D gene: TRBD1
J gene: TRBJ1-2
V gene: TRBV2

CDR3 protein: CASSPGTGEHSPLHF
CDR3 DNA: TGTGCCAGCAGCCCAGGGACAGGGGAACATTCACCCCTCCACTTT
clone size: -
D gene: TRBD1
J gene: TRBJ1-6
V gene: TRBV5-6

CDR3 protein: CASSQARGGVINQPQHF
CDR3 DNA: TGCGCCAGCAGCCAAGCCCGTGGGGGCGTGATTAATCAGCCCCAGCATTTT
clone size: -
D gene: -
J gene: TRBJ1-5
V gene: TRBV4-1

CDR3 protein: CASSLDGGVRNTIYF
CDR3 DNA: TGCGCCAGCAGCTTGGATGGGGGGGTCAGGAACACCATATATTTT
clone size: -
D gene: -
J gene: TRBJ1-3
V gene: TRBV5-1

CDR3 protein: CASSPQREGTNEKLFF
CDR3 DNA: TGTGCCAGCTCACCCCAGCGGGAGGGCACTAATGAAAAACTGTTTTTT
clone size: -
D gene: -
J gene: TRBJ1-4
V gene: TRBV18

CDR3 protein: CASRGQESHGYTF
CDR3 DNA: TGTGCCAGCCGGGGACAGGAGAGTCATGGCTACACCTTC
clone size: -
D gene: TRBD1
J gene: TRBJ1-2
V gene: TRBV2

CDR3 protein: CASSLWGVNEKLFF
CDR3 DNA: TGTGCCAGTAGTCTTTGGGGGGTAAATGAAAAACTGTTTTTT
clone size: -
D gene: -
J gene: TRBJ1-4
V gene: TRBV19

CDR3 protein: CASSPTGQGSWEQYF
CDR3 DNA: TGTGCCAGCAGTCCCACGGGGCAGGGGTCCTGGGAGCAGTACTTC
clone size: -
D gene: -
J gene: TRBJ2-7
V gene: TRBV27

CDR3 protein: CASGRQGADEQYF
CDR3 DNA: TGTGCCAGCGGCCGACAGGGAGCGGACGAGCAGTACTTC
clone size: -
D gene: TRBD1
J gene: TRBJ2-7
V gene: TRBV3-1/TRBV3-2

CDR3 protein: CASSQSSVPLVVVRDQPQHF
CDR3 DNA: TGCGCCAGCAGTCAATCTTCGGTACCTTTGGTGGTTGTTCGGGATCAGCCCCAGCATTTT
clone size: -
D gene: -
J gene: TRBJ1-5
V gene: TRBV23-1